The 8 T cell receptor beta chains below come from one sample, sequenced in a study of cytomegalovirus exposure and HLA in healthy donors. Primers: 60 Vbeta forward and 13 Jbeta reverse. Assay used: immunoSEQ multiplex PCR; TCRdb lists only in-frame clones, some missing. The sample shows 80,000 or so clones, about three quarters of them seen only once. Material for sequencing was PBMCs. Source of these receptors: a man aged 35 to 55 in good health and CMV-seronegative.

The genes are TRBV10-3 and TRBJ2-5; tentative D call: TRBD1 (6 bases). CDR1 is ENHRY, CDR2 SYGVKD, per germline. This CDR3 is built from 14 residues. The V end was cut by 6 bases, the J end by 1 base, with 12 bases between. The CDR3 protein is CAISATGIQETQYF. DNA for the CDR3: TGTGCCATCAGCGCTACAGGGATCCAAGAGACCCAGTACTTC.

The chain combines TRBV30 with TRBJ2-7; no clear D gene. Between the trimmed V and J ends, which lost 5 bases and 3 bases, there was a span of 5 bases. This CDR3 spans 10 amino acids. The germline V gene encodes CDR1 GTSNPN and CDR2 SVGIG (reference sequence). CDR3 protein: CAWGLYEQYF. Written as DNA, the CDR3 is TGTGCCTGGGGGCTCTACGAGCAGTACTTC.

The chain combines TRBV19 with TRBJ2-5, with no clear D. There are 13 residues in the CDR3. Looked up from germline, CDR1 is LNHDA and CDR2 is SQIVND (reference sequence). Trimming removed 3 bases at V and 5 bases at J, with 10 bases between. CDR3 amino acids: CASSITGTETQYF. CDR3 in DNA: TGTGCCAGTAGTATTACGGGTACGGAGACCCAGTACTTC. The full variable domain, in which reference TRBV19 and TRBJ2-5 provide the parts outside the CDR3, is DGGITQSPKYLFRKEGQNVTLSCEQNLNHDAMYWYRQDPGQGLRLIYYSQIVNDFQKGDIAEGYSVSREKKESFPLTVTSAQKNPTAFYLCASSITGTETQYFGPGTRLLVL.

The chain employs TRBV7-9 and TRBJ2-3; D is possibly TRBD2 (5 bases). The CDR3 has 19 residues. Trimming stripped 4 bases from V and 1 base from J, with 24 bases between. CDR1 is SEHNR and CDR2 is FQNEAQ in the germline V gene (reference sequence). The CDR3 loop is CASSSGREKWRGGTDTQYF. The CDR3 DNA is TGTGCCAGCAGCTCGGGCCGGGAAAAATGGCGCGGAGGCACAGATACGCAGTATTTT. The full variable domain, in which reference TRBV7-9 and TRBJ2-3 provide the parts outside the CDR3, is DTGVSQNPRHKITKRGQNVTFRCDPISEHNRLYWYRQTLGQGPEFLTYFQNEAQLEKSRLLSDRFSAERPKGSFSTLEIQRTEQGDSAMYLCASSSGREKWRGGTDTQYFGPGTRLTVL.

V is TRBV19 and J is TRBJ2-1, with 8 bases that match TRBD2. V shed 7 bases, J shed 8 bases, and the junction held 10 bases outside the gene matches. The CDR3 is 14 residues long. CDR1 is LNHDA and CDR2 is SQIVND in the germline V gene (reference sequence). CDR3 residues: CASNRGGGAYEQFF. Here the CDR3 DNA reads TGTGCCAGTAACCGGGGGGGTGGGGCGTATGAGCAGTTCTTC.

The chain couples TRBV19 to TRBJ1-2; D is uncertain. The germline V gene encodes CDR1 LNHDA and CDR2 SQIVND (reference sequence). The CDR3 extends over 14 amino acids. The V end was cut by 7 bases, the J end by 1 base, with 13 bases between. The CDR3, as DNA: TGTGCCAGTACCATGGGTAACAGTAACTATGGCTACACCTTC. This sequence encodes CASTMGNSNYGYTF.

The chain employs TRBV5-6 and TRBJ1-2, with 8 bases that match TRBD1. The CDR3 sequence is 14 residues long. Germline CDR1 and CDR2: SGHDT and YYEEEE. V lost 4 bases and J lost 4; bases outside the gene matches: 6. CDR3 bases: TGTGCCAGCAGCGCTAGACAGGGGAGCTATGGCTACACCTTC. This translates into CASSARQGSYGYTF.

The chain joins TRBV28 to TRBJ2-7; TRBD2 matches at 7 bases. The V gene's germline CDR1 is MDHEN and CDR2 SYDVKM. The CDR3 contains 14 residues. Trimming removed 7 bases from V and 4 bases from J; junction bases left unmatched: 10. The CDR3 coding sequence is TGTGCCAGCATTTCGTCGGGGGGTAATTACGAGCAGTACTTC. It encodes CASISSGGNYEQYF.